This is a list of T cell receptor beta chains from one sample in a study of T cell repertoires in cytomegalovirus infection. TCRdb used MiXCR to reprocess the reads, holding one entry per CDR3 protein. The sample holds roughly 640,000 distinct CDR3 sequences; more than 20% are singletons and the top ten take roughly 8%. The sample was CD8+ T cells from PBMCs. The receptor source for this set is a human donor in good health (CMV status not recorded). Some clones in this sample may be carry-over from other donors' samples. Both conserved end residues are part of each CDR3. Fields, in order: clone size, D gene, V gene, J gene, CDR3 DNA, CDR3 protein. A D gene is named only where the DNA matches it firmly. For some rows the clone size is stated as once, few or many, or as a class when expanded; others skip it.

abundance: .; d_gene: .; v_gene: TRBV20-1; j_gene: TRBJ2-1; CDR3nt: TGCAGTGCTAGAGATCCGAGGGGGGCCTACAATGAGCAGTTCTTC; CDR3aa: CSARDPRGAYNEQFF
abundance: few; d_gene: .; v_gene: TRBV11-2; j_gene: TRBJ2-5; CDR3nt: TGTGCCAGCAGCTCCCTAACAGGGCAAGAGACCCAGTACTTC; CDR3aa: CASSSLTGQETQYF
abundance: many; d_gene: .; v_gene: TRBV7-6; j_gene: TRBJ2-3; CDR3nt: TGTGCCAGCAGCTTAACCCCCTTGAGCACAGATACGCAGTATTTT; CDR3aa: CASSLTPLSTDTQYF
abundance: once; d_gene: .; v_gene: TRBV7-4; j_gene: TRBJ1-1; CDR3nt: TGTGCCAGCAGCTTAGGGCAGGCTCGAGCTTTCTTT; CDR3aa: CASSLGQARAFF
abundance: .; d_gene: .; v_gene: TRBV27; j_gene: TRBJ2-3; CDR3nt: TGTGCCAGCGACTTCGGTCGGGATACGCAGTATTTT; CDR3aa: CASDFGRDTQYF
abundance: few; d_gene: .; v_gene: TRBV29-1; j_gene: TRBJ1-2; CDR3nt: TGCAGCGTTGTTAGTCGGGAGAACTATGGCTACACCTTC; CDR3aa: CSVVSRENYGYTF
abundance: .; d_gene: TRBD1; v_gene: TRBV20-1; j_gene: TRBJ1-6; CDR3nt: TGCAGTGCTAGAGGCCCCCGGGACAGCATCAATTCACCCCTCCACTTT; CDR3aa: CSARGPRDSINSPLHF
abundance: .; d_gene: .; v_gene: TRBV20-1; j_gene: TRBJ2-5; CDR3nt: TGCAGTGCTAGAGAAGACTGGAGAGAAGAGACCCAGTACTTC; CDR3aa: CSAREDWREETQYF
abundance: .; d_gene: TRBD2; v_gene: TRBV4-3; j_gene: TRBJ2-2; CDR3nt: TGCGCCAGCAGCCACCTCAGAAGGACTAGCGGGGTGATCCGTCCCGGGGAGCTGTTTTTT; CDR3aa: CASSHLRRTSGVIRPGELFF
abundance: few; d_gene: .; v_gene: TRBV27; j_gene: TRBJ1-1; CDR3nt: TGTGCCAGCAGTATCACCGGAGGCACTGAAGCTTTCTTT; CDR3aa: CASSITGGTEAFF
abundance: few; d_gene: .; v_gene: TRBV10-1; j_gene: TRBJ2-7; CDR3nt: TGCGCCAGCAGTGAGTCTACCGAGTCCAAGCAGTACTTC; CDR3aa: CASSESTESKQYF
abundance: .; d_gene: .; v_gene: TRBV27; j_gene: TRBJ2-3; CDR3nt: TGTGCCAGCAGTAAGACCACCGGTGCAGATACGCAGTATTTT; CDR3aa: CASSKTTGADTQYF
abundance: few; d_gene: TRBD2; v_gene: TRBV7-6; j_gene: TRBJ2-7; CDR3nt: TGTGCCAGCAGCTTACCGTTCCCTAGCGGGGAGGGCTACGAGCAGTACTTC; CDR3aa: CASSLPFPSGEGYEQYF
abundance: few; d_gene: .; v_gene: TRBV5-6; j_gene: TRBJ2-1; CDR3nt: TGTGCCAGCAGCTTGGCGCCGTCTCATGAGCAGTTCTTC; CDR3aa: CASSLAPSHEQFF
abundance: many; d_gene: TRBD2; v_gene: TRBV7-2; j_gene: TRBJ2-2; CDR3nt: TGTGCCAGCAGCCGCATATGGGGACTAGCGGGGGAGATCGGGGAGCTGTTTTTT; CDR3aa: CASSRIWGLAGEIGELFF
abundance: many; d_gene: TRBD2; v_gene: TRBV11-2; j_gene: TRBJ2-1; CDR3nt: TGTGCCAGCAGCTTATCAGCGGGGGGCGGGTACAATGAGCAGTTCTTC; CDR3aa: CASSLSAGGGYNEQFF
abundance: few; d_gene: .; v_gene: TRBV28; j_gene: TRBJ2-1; CDR3nt: TGTGCCAGTACCGGGACGGGACCATCCGATGAGCAGTTCTTC; CDR3aa: CASTGTGPSDEQFF
abundance: .; d_gene: .; v_gene: TRBV20-1; j_gene: TRBJ1-2; CDR3nt: TGCAGTGCTAGAGTGGCAGGGGCGGATGGCTACACCTTC; CDR3aa: CSARVAGADGYTF
abundance: .; d_gene: .; v_gene: TRBV28; j_gene: TRBJ2-3; CDR3nt: TGTGCCAGCAGTTCCCTTACGCAGTATTTT; CDR3aa: CASSSLTQYF
abundance: few; d_gene: TRBD2; v_gene: TRBV2; j_gene: TRBJ2-7; CDR3nt: TGTGCCAGCAGTGAGGGGACTAGTGGCGAGCAGTACTTC; CDR3aa: CASSEGTSGEQYF
abundance: .; d_gene: .; v_gene: TRBV12-5; j_gene: TRBJ2-3; CDR3nt: TGTGCTAGTGCCTGGGCCGGGAGAAACACAGATACGCAGTATTTT; CDR3aa: CASAWAGRNTDTQYF
abundance: .; d_gene: .; v_gene: TRBV4-2; j_gene: TRBJ2-1; CDR3nt: TGTGCCAGCAGCCGAGATAAGGCAGGGGAGGACAATGAGCAGTTCTTC; CDR3aa: CASSRDKAGEDNEQFF
abundance: .; d_gene: .; v_gene: TRBV4-1; j_gene: TRBJ2-3; CDR3nt: TGCGCCAGCTGTAACTCTCTTGTTTCGGGAAGCACAGATACGCAGTATTTT; CDR3aa: CASCNSLVSGSTDTQYF
abundance: many; d_gene: .; v_gene: TRBV7-2; j_gene: TRBJ2-7; CDR3nt: TGTGCCAGCAGCTTAGGTGCGTTCTCCTACGAGCAGTACTTC; CDR3aa: CASSLGAFSYEQYF
abundance: .; d_gene: .; v_gene: TRBV20-1; j_gene: TRBJ1-1; CDR3nt: TGCAGTGCTACTACTCCCCCTGAAGCTTTCTTT; CDR3aa: CSATTPPEAFF
abundance: few; d_gene: .; v_gene: TRBV28; j_gene: TRBJ1-6; CDR3nt: TGTGCCAGCAATACCAGCCGGGGCCCGTTTAATTCACCCCTCCACTTT; CDR3aa: CASNTSRGPFNSPLHF
abundance: .; d_gene: .; v_gene: TRBV20-1; j_gene: TRBJ2-6; CDR3nt: TGCAGTGCTAGAAGGGACTCTGGGGCCAACGTCCTGACTTTC; CDR3aa: CSARRDSGANVLTF